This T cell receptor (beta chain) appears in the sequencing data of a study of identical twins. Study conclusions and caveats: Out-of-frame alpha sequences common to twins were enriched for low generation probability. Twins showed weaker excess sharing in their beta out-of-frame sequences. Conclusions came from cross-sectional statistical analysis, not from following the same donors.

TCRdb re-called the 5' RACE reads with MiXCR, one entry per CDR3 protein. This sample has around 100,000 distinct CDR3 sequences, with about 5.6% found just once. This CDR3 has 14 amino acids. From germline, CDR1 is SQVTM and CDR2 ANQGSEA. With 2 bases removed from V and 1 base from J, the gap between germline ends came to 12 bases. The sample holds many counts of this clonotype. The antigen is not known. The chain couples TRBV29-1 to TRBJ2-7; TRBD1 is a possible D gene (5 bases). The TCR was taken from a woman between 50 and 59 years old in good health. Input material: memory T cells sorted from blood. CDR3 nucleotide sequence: TGCAGCGTTGAACGGTTAGGGGTTTCCTACGAGCAGTACTTC. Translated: CSVERLGVSYEQYF.